Listed below are T cell receptor beta chains from one sample, sequenced in a study of regulatory T cells in long-lasting Graves disease. TCRdb called the multiplex PCR reads again in MiXCR, with one record for every CDR3 protein. The repertoire holds 400,000 to 500,000 distinct CDR3 sequences, roughly 21% seen once, with over 6% in the top ten. The starting material was peripheral blood mononuclear cells (PBMCs), obtained when the disease was refractory, from a patient treated with antithyroid drugs. The receptors stem from a female donor with Graves disease. Both conserved end residues are trimmed from each CDR3.

J,V,CDR3
TRBJ1-2,TRBV4-1,ASSQGTGDNYT
TRBJ2-6,TRBV28,ASIGGAPGANVLT
TRBJ1-1,TRBV28,ASIKGTTTEAF
TRBJ1-1,TRBV6-9,ASSYGRVTEAF
TRBJ2-2,TRBV24-1,ATSDFVEGDTGELF
TRBJ2-5,TRBV28,ASSSLGLAGRETQY
TRBJ2-7,TRBV3-1,ASSQGGSRSYEQY
TRBJ1-5,TRBV28,ASSLPDYASNQPQH
TRBJ1-1,TRBV15,ATSRVGVKPTAF
TRBJ2-7,TRBV13,ASSLYQTYEQY